This T cell receptor beta chain was recovered during a study of control samples from healthy donors and cancer patients. This CDR3 is built from 15 residues. Germline assignment: CDR1 MGHRA and CDR2 YSYEKL. Trimming took 0 bases from V and 1 from J, leaving 9 bases between them. Sequencing used immunoSEQ multiplex PCR; TCRdb keeps in-frame clones, though not all of them. This sample has around 190,000 clones, with 90% found just once. Input material: blood. This TCR was sampled from a woman in her forties or fifties in good health. The genes are TRBV4-1 and TRBJ2-5; D might be TRBD1 (6 bases). This chain's CDR3 is CASSQERTVQETQYF. The CDR3 bases are TGCGCCAGCAGCCAAGAGAGGACAGTCCAAGAGACCCAGTACTTC.